This TCR beta chain is from a study of OX40 agonist ivuxolimab in advanced cancers. General study findings and limits: At 0.1 to 3.0 mg/kg, CD4+ and CD8+ blood T cells expanded clonally by week 6. Among some nonresponders, normalized T-cell clonal expansion was also low.

Drawing of blood for sampling happened at baseline, at cycle 4 day 1, and at cycle 7 day 1. Germline-derived CDR1 and CDR2 are SNHLY and FYNNEI. The CDR3 has 14 residues. V was cut by 0 bases and J by 1 base, with 5 bases left in between. Sequencing used immunoSEQ multiplex PCR; TCRdb keeps in-frame clones, though not all of them. The sample shows some 66,000 clones, about nine tenths of them seen only once. As for this clone: Its cognate antigen is unknown.

The V gene is TRBV2, the J gene TRBJ2-3, with unresolved D. The sequencing used CD4+ or CD8+ T cells sorted from blood, collected in a trial of the OX40 agonist ivuxolimab. The receptor's source is an adult with an advanced solid tumor such as melanoma, head and neck, liver or kidney cancer. The DNA of the CDR3 is TGTGCCAGCAGTGAAGCAGGACGCACAGATACGCAGTATTTT. Amino acid sequence: CASSEAGRTDTQYF.